This T cell receptor (beta chain) was sequenced for a study of cytomegalovirus exposure and HLA in healthy donors (dated by TCRdb to between 2016 and 2019). About the study as a whole: In an earlier analysis of fewer than 750 of the donors, 250 to 350 Gb of sequence data and some 100 million unique TCR beta sequences from some 170 million T cells were reported. Approximately 300 gigabases of sequencing data and tens of millions of unique TCR sequences were included in an early release covering about 700 HLA-typed donors. Of the 300 to 500 genotyped donors, 65% to 90% were placed in the genetic ancestry cluster associated with self-reported Caucasian donors. The study aimed to test whether cataloging public T cell receptors could reveal signatures of past pathogen exposure. The study used immunosequencing to profile the T cell repertoires of approximately 650 subjects and linked those repertoires to cytomegalovirus serostatus. A separate validation cohort of some 130 different subjects was used in addition to the roughly 700-subject first cohort. To predict cytomegalovirus infection status, the study combined high-throughput TCR immunosequencing, statistical association of individual TCRs with disease status, and machine learning. To study patterns of TCR occurrence, a later analysis re-analyzed previously published TCR beta repertoires from 500 to 850 donors and added high-resolution HLA genotyping. In the later analysis, no new phenotypic data were used to find candidate immune exposures; instead, reliance was placed on TCR beta sequences and their occurrence across donors. To decide whether each TCR beta V gene segment behaved as functional or pseudogenic, an earlier analysis of some 580 of the donors relied on high-throughput TCR beta sequencing. Donor age, sex, ethnicity and CMV serostatus were compiled together with the repertoire data. Genome-wide SNP genotypes for about three fifths of the roughly 670 donors were used in a later genetic analysis, which treated that subset as a discovery cohort. All discovery cohort repertoires had been generated on a single sequencing platform. HLA typing included class I and class II loci at four-digit resolution. The number of donors typed differed by locus, with about 629-630 for A, B, C, DRB1 and DQB1, 522 for DQA1, 600 to 610 for DPA1, and 472 for DPB1. Roughly 5 DR-DQ haplotypes were handled as single units for association and clustering, since linkage in the cohort was strong. Among about 360 genotyped donors of the cohort, an average of 235,054 unique TCR beta nucleotide sequences were sequenced per donor, roughly a sixth of them non-productive. Summary of the overall study and its limitations: CMV serostatus was the only immune exposure information available for the cohort. The 87-base-pair reads could not distinguish some IMGT-functional V segments, including TRBV6-2 and TRBV6-3, so those segments were excluded. Specific HLA alleles were associated with 18,000 or so TCR beta sequences at a false discovery rate of 0.05 in a later analysis. In both the original and validation cohorts, the classifier was reported to diagnose cytomegalovirus status with high specificity and sensitivity. Compared with the roughly 700-donor mean, donors in an Asian-associated ancestry cluster had fewer N-insertions in productive TCRs, according to a later genetic analysis. Linkage disequilibrium might explain the correlated functional status among segregating V segments, but an unknown experimental factor could not be excluded. The study gave a list of about 170 TCR beta chains associated with cytomegalovirus. Because counts were too low, roughly 17 rarely observed V segments, including chromosome 9 orphons, were left out of the earlier analysis of 587 of the donors. Only TCR beta chains were sequenced in this cohort, and the absence of alpha or paired-chain data limited detectable features. A cluster of highly shared sequence variants was judged likely to represent a technical artifact of the sequencing pipeline. Broadly in line with IMGT annotations, most TCR beta V segments showed up in productive rearrangements about 90% or about 30% of the time in an earlier analysis of some 590 of the donors. Most CMV-associated TCR beta chains appeared to be HLA-restricted in a later analysis, and the HLA associations seemed to be driven largely by CMV exposure. When HLA alleles, especially DR and DQ, strongly co-occurred, TCR associations were difficult to assign to individual alleles. A later analysis found that HLA-associated TCR beta chains were more clonally expanded and had lower generation probabilities than equally common non-associated chains. Sequencing depth was assumed to be roughly uniform across donors in the presence/absence analyses, though that assumption may not hold. A later genetic analysis associated a missense DCLRE1C variant with V-gene and J-gene trimming of TCR beta chains, and an independent cohort replicated the association. According to the authors, the approach could potentially be generalized to other disease states and immunological phenotypes. Across donors, most TCR sequences were observed very rarely, whereas some public TCRs were present in many individuals. In vitro tests confirmed that three of the cytomegalovirus-associated TCR beta chains recognize cytomegalovirus antigens. A later analysis reported that several top co-occurrence clusters appeared linked to parvovirus B19, influenza, CMV and Epstein-Barr virus. In a later analysis, TCR association rates were found to vary across HLA loci, with the most associated TCRs seen for DRB1 alleles and the fewest for HLA-C alleles. Because HLA typing was unavailable for some donors at each locus, only the typed subset was used in association tests. A further reported finding was that TCR beta sequences accurately predicted the HLA-A and HLA-B alleles for most subjects in the first cohort.

Note on this clone: Its antigen target is currently unknown. Per-base quality was not reported, and no clone a single base away is much larger than it.

The library was built by means of the immunoSEQ multiplex PCR assay. A mixture of 60 forward primers for TCR Vbeta segments and 13 reverse primers for TCR Jbeta segments was used in the multiplex PCR. Amplification of the CDR3 region of rearranged TCR beta genes was performed with a multiplex PCR assay on genomic DNA. The amplified TCR beta libraries were sequenced on the Illumina HiSeq System as 87-base-pair reads. The published analysis was carried out like this. In a later analysis, 80 million or so unique TCR beta chains were counted across the 650 to 750 repertoires, and roughly 10 million of these chains were shared by at least two donors. A nearest-neighbor algorithm error-corrected the raw reads and collapsed the reads into unique sequences, merging closely related sequences to remove PCR and sequencing errors. Alignment of CDR3 sequences to IMGT reference sequences was used to assign V, D and J gene segments. For a sequence to be retained, a match of at least six nucleotides was required to both a V gene segment and a J gene segment. Rearrangements were classified as productive when the CDR3 lacked stop codons and remained in frame with V and J, and all other rearrangements were classified as non-productive. CDR3 was defined according to IMGT convention as the region running from the second conserved V-encoded cysteine to the conserved J-encoded phenylalanine. Sequences without an unambiguous match to a single V gene segment were excluded from the earlier analysis of approximately 600 of the donors. In an earlier analysis of 587 of the donors, a V segment was called functional when productive rearrangements were above 56.7%, and segregating when the standard deviation between donors exceeded 5%. To diagnose cytomegalovirus status from the catalog of TCR beta chain sequences, a statistical classification framework was built. In a later analysis, TCR nucleotide sequences were compared against IMGT/GENE-DB human TR gene sequences so that V and J genes could be assigned. In a later analysis, CDR3 sequences and most-parsimonious VDJ recombination scenarios were assigned using the TCRdist pipeline. In a later analysis, each TCR beta chain was defined by its CDR3 amino acid sequence together with its V-gene family, and reads lacking a unique V-gene family were excluded. In a later analysis, 450 to 600 highly shared, low-generation-probability nucleotide sequences were removed to address suspected cross-contamination and a sequencing artifact. A later analysis calculated a clonal expansion index for each public chain from normalized within-repertoire ranks of inferred template counts. A later analysis computed generation probabilities with a VDJ recombination model fitted to out-of-frame rearrangements, and checked the results against IGoR. In a later analysis, TCR-TCR, TCR-HLA and TCR-CMV co-occurrence was scored with hypergeometric tests, and a repertoire-size bias correction was applied to TCR pairs. A later analysis estimated false discovery rates by permuting HLA or CMV assignments 20 times. A later analysis grouped co-occurring TCRs with DBSCAN, adding TCRdist sequence similarity when clustering within HLA-allele-positive subsets. For co-occurrence clustering, repertoires with fewer than 30,000 or more than 120,000 public chains were excluded, along with several repertoires with anomalous nucleotide sharing. Here the immuneACCESS table is served through TCRdb, limited to in-frame sequences with V and J called. Missing clones are a known gap in these copies; in checked studies unresolved V genes cover under half, and the rest lacks a known reason. The V and J calls and clone size are taken from that table; D and trimming were inferred from the DNA. The sample includes 150,000 or so clones, with roughly 80% observed a single time. The top ten clones comprise 2.5% to 3.5% of the sample.

Germline trimming: 4 bases from V, 3 bases from J; junction bases outside gene matches: 5. For CDR1 and CDR2, the germline V gene lists MDHEN and SYDVKM. The CDR3 runs 16 amino acids, cysteine and phenylalanine included. Only CDR3 DNA remains: 48 bases, in frame from the first base. The cohort comprised around 700 healthy bone marrow donors. All cohort members were sampled while nominally healthy, although unrecorded immune exposures were likely present. The donor tested CMV seronegative and was one of the 352 seronegative cohort members. A peripheral blood sample was provided by each donor, and peripheral blood mononuclear cells were used for TCR beta sequencing. Genomic DNA was extracted from the blood cell samples with the Qiagen DNeasy Blood Extraction Kit.

The receptor comes from a male donor in good health and CMV-seronegative. The rearrangement combines TRBV28 with TRBJ2-1; the junction holds 11 bases that match TRBD1. The sequencing sample was made of PBMCs. The CDR3 protein: CASSSGQGANYNEQFF. The nucleotide sequence reads as follows: TGTGCCAGCAGTTCCGGACAGGGGGCGAACTACAATGAGCAGTTCTTC.